The 7 T cell receptor beta chains below were found in one sample sequenced in a study of beta chain features in type 1 diabetes. Overall study findings and caveats: Significant though moderate, a shortening of TCRB CDR3s appeared in all four CD4+ subsets of Type 1 diabetes patients.

All of the isolated RNA was reverse transcribed, so expressed TCRB transcripts were sequenced. Here immunoSEQ multiplex PCR was the method, and the copy in TCRdb shows in-frame clones only, minus some. This repertoire shows under 250,000 clones, around 14% found once; its top ten account for 0.019%. Their antigens are not known. The sample taken for sequencing was naive CD4+ T cells from blood. These receptors were taken from a man aged 30 to 45 with type 1 diabetes.

In its sample, this clone was seen a few times. The J gene is TRBJ2-2, the V gene TRBV6-5; no clear D. There are 13 residues in the CDR3. Trimming shortened V by 5 bases and J by 1 base, and 5 bases separated the two germline ends. Germline V lookup: CDR1 MNHEY, CDR2 SVGAGI. The CDR3 here is CASSGMNTGELFF. CDR3 in DNA: TGTGCCAGCAGTGGCATGAACACCGGGGAGCTGTTTTTT.

The chain employs TRBV7-9 and TRBJ2-3; 11 bases line up with TRBD2. Germline lookup yields CDR1 SEHNR and CDR2 FQNEAQ (reference sequence). The ends lost 4 bases at V and 1 base at J; junction bases unmatched: 7. The CDR3 is 17 residues long. This chain's CDR3 is CASSSLAGGHGTDTQYF. The CDR3 nucleotides are TGTGCCAGCAGCTCCTTAGCGGGGGGGCACGGCACAGATACGCAGTATTTT.

The chain uses TRBV7-9 and TRBJ1-3, with D perhaps matching TRBD1 (6 bases). CDR3 length: 13 residues. V was trimmed by 9 bases and J by 0 bases, leaving 9 bases between them. The germline V gene encodes CDR1 SEHNR and CDR2 FQNEAQ (reference sequence). The CDR3 region is CASRDTSGNTIYF. The DNA of the CDR3 is TGTGCCAGTCGGGACACCTCTGGAAACACCATATATTTT.

This rearrangement joins TRBV4-1 to TRBJ1-2; 12 nucleotides match TRBD1. V lost 0 bases and J lost 8; bases outside the gene matches: 7. The CDR3 extends over 16 amino acids. In germline, CDR1 is MGHRA, CDR2 YSYEKL. For the CDR3, the DNA is TGCGCCAGCAGCCAAGATCGTATCGGGACAGGGGGCGGCTACACCTTC. Encoded protein: CASSQDRIGTGGGYTF.

In its sample, this clone was seen a few times. The J gene is TRBJ1-1, the V gene TRBV6-4; possible D gene TRBD1, 5 bases. V lost 4 bases, J lost 4 bases, and 10 bases lay in between. This CDR3 spans 13 amino acids. CDR1 and CDR2 (germline): MRHNA, SNTAGT. CDR3 in DNA: TGTGCCAGCAGTGTTTCAGGGTCCACTGAAGCTTTCTTT. Residues: CASSVSGSTEAFF.

The CDR3 sequence: CASSTRDRRSPLHF. The CDR3 DNA reads as TGTGCCAGCAGTACCCGGGACAGGCGGTCACCCCTCCACTTT. The rearrangement links TRBV6-5 to TRBJ1-6; 8 positions agree with TRBD1. This CDR3 is built from 14 residues. V gave up 5 bases and J gave up 10 bases; unmatched junction bases: 7. CDR1 is MNHEY and CDR2 is SVGAGI in the germline V gene.

The V and J genes are TRBV19 and TRBJ1-5, with D perhaps matching TRBD1 (6 bases). Germline CDR1 reads LNHDA; CDR2 reads SQIVND (reference sequence). V was clipped by 6 bases and J by 1 base, with 10 bases between them. CDR3 size: 14 residues. CDR3 bases: TGTGCCAGTAGGGACAGTCCAAGCAATCAGCCCCAGCATTTT. Its translation: CASRDSPSNQPQHF.